This T cell receptor beta chain appears in the sequencing data of a study of blood T cell repertoires in COVID-19. Turning to the study itself: The study drew acute and convalescent COVID-19 samples from the United States, Italy and Spain. Sample material is recorded as cDNA or gDNA derived from T cells, B-cell-depleted T cells, or PBMCs.

Authors' methods: Researchers report that nucleated cell counts were estimated from reference gene primer amplification. Assay used: immunoSEQ multiplex PCR; TCRdb lists only in-frame clones, some missing. V, J and clone size were drawn from that table, and D and trimming were deduced from the DNA. The sample has some 170,000 clones, roughly 87% seen once. A single count supports this clone. Germline CDR1 SGDLS, CDR2 YYNGEE. The CDR3 sequence is 15 residues long. V was trimmed by 4 bases and J by 2 bases, leaving 13 bases between them. This clonotype was sampled from a woman in her sixties or seventies who had recovered from COVID-19. The sample taken for sequencing was peripheral blood. The V gene is TRBV9, the J gene TRBJ1-3; D may be TRBD1 (5 bases). In nucleotides, the CDR3 is TGTGCCAGCAGCCCTAGGCAGGGAACTGGAAACACCATATATTTT. It encodes CASSPRQGTGNTIYF.